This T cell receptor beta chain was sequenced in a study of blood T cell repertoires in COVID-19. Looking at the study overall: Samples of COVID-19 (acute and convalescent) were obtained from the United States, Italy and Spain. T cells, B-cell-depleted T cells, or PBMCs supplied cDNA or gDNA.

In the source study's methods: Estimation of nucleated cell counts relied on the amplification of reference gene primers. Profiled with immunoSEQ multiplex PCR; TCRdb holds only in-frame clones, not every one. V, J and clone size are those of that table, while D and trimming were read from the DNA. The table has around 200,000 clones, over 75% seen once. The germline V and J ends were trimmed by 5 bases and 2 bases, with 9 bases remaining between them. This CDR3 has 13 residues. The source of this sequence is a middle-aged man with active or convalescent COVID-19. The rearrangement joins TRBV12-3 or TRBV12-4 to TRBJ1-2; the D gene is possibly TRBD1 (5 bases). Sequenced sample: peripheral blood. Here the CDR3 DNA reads TGTGCCAGCAGTCTGACAGAAAACTATGGCTACACCTTC. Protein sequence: CASSLTENYGYTF.